This TCR beta chain came from a study of radiotherapy plus CTLA-4 blockade in lung cancer. The table came from immunoSEQ multiplex PCR; TCRdb's copy has only in-frame clones and leaves some out. The table includes around 26,000 clones, 60% to 75% detected once. Note on this clone: No antigen is known for it.

The CDR3 is 14 amino acids. Between the trimmed V and J ends, which lost 11 bases and 3 bases, there was a span of 20 bases. Per the germline V gene, CDR1 is LNHDA and CDR2 is SQIVND (reference sequence). Lung cancer patients with chemo-refractory metastatic non-small-cell disease were given focal radiation plus CTLA-4 blockade with ipilimumab. Findings of the study overall: Blood-borne expansion of tumor-derived TCR clones followed radiotherapy plus ipilimumab.

This receptor was obtained from a human donor with non-small cell lung cancer whose response to radiotherapy plus ipilimumab could not be evaluated. Sample: peripheral blood, taken from a patient treated with radiotherapy plus ipilimumab. This chain links TRBV19 with TRBJ2-7; maybe TRBD1 (6 bases). The CDR3 spells CAGEPPGQGYEQYF. The CDR3 nucleotides are TGTGCCGGCGAACCCCCGGGACAAGGCTACGAGCAGTACTTC.